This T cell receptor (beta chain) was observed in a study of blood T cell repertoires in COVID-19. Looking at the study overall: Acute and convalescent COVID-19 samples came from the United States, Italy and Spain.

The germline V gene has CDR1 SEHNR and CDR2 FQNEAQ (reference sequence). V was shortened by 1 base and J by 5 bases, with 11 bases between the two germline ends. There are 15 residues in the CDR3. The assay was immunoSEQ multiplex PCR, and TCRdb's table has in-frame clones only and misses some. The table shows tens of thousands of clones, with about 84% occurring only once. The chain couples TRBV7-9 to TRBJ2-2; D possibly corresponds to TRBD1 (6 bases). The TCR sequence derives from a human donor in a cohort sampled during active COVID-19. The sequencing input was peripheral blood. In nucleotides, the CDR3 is TGTGCCAGCAGCTTAGGGCAGGGGACGACCGGGGAGCTGTTTTTT. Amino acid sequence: CASSLGQGTTGELFF.